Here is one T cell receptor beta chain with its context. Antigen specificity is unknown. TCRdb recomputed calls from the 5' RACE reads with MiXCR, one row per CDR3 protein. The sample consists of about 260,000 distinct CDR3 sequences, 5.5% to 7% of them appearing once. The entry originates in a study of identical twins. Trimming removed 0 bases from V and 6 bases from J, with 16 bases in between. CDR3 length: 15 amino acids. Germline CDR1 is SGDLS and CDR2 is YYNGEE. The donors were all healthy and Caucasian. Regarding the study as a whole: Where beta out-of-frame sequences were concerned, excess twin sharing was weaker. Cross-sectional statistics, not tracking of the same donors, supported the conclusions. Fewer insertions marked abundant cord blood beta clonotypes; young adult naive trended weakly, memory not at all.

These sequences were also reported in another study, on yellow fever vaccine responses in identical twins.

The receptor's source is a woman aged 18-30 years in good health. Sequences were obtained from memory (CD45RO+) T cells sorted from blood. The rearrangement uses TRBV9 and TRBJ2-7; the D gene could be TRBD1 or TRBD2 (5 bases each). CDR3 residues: CASSVEGTGPSEQYF. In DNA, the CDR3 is TGTGCCAGCAGCGTAGAAGGGACGGGACCTTCCGAGCAGTACTTC.